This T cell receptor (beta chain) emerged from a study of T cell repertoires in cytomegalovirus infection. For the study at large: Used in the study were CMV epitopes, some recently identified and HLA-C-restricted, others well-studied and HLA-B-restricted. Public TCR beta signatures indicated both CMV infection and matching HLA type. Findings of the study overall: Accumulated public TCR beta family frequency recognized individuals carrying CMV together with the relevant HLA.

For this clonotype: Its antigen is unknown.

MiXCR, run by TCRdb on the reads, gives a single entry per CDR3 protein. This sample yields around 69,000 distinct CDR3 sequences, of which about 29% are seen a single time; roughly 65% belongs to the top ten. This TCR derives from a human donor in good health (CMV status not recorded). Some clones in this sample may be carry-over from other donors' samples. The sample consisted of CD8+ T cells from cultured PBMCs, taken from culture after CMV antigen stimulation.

In DNA form, the CDR3 reads TGCGCCAGCAGCGGATCGGGCACGGCGAGGGGGGAGCTGTTTTTT. Its translation is CASSGSGTARGELFF. The gene calls are TRBV5-1 and TRBJ2-2; D is undetermined. Per the germline V gene, CDR1 is SGHRS and CDR2 is YFSETQ. V shed 4 bases and J shed 8 bases, with 18 bases lying between them. The CDR3 has 15 amino acids.